What follows are 30 T cell receptor beta chains derived from one specimen sequenced in a study of PD-1 blockade in classical Hodgkin lymphoma. Each patient relapsed following autologous stem cell transplantation, and prior brentuximab vedotin exposure differed. Generated by immunoSEQ multiplex PCR, the TCRdb table keeps only in-frame clones and is missing some. The repertoire includes 15,000 to 20,000 clones, about four fifths of them detected once, and roughly a sixth sits in the top ten. The sample consisted of peripheral blood mononuclear cells (PBMCs), taken before the second cycle of nivolumab. All receptors derive from a human donor with classical Hodgkin lymphoma.

The chain recombines TRBV18 with TRBJ1-4; D call uncertain. The CDR3 spans 12 residues. The germline V gene encodes CDR1 KGHSH and CDR2 LQKENI. V shed 3 bases and J shed 8 bases, with 7 bases lying between them. The DNA for the CDR3 is TGTGCCAGCTCACCGAATCGGGAAAAACTGTTTTTT. Translation: CASSPNREKLFF.

CDR3 residues: CAIREGDWSTEAFF. In nucleotides, the CDR3 is TGTGCCATCAGGGAGGGGGATTGGAGCACTGAAGCTTTCTTT. The V gene is TRBV10-3, the J gene TRBJ1-1; maybe TRBD1 (6 bases). This CDR3 is built from 14 residues. The V gene's germline CDR1 is ENHRY and CDR2 SYGVKD. V was clipped by 6 bases and J by 4 bases, with 15 bases between them.

The CDR3 reads CASSRTGTIYNEQFF. CDR3 sequence (DNA): TGTGCCAGCAGTCGAACCGGGACTATATACAATGAGCAGTTCTTC. This sequence joins TRBV7-2 and TRBJ2-1, with TRBD2 matching over 7 bases. The ends lost 6 bases at V and 4 bases at J; junction bases unmatched: 9. Germline values: CDR1 SGHTA, CDR2 FQGNSA. The CDR3 consists of 15 residues. The full variable domain, in which reference TRBV7-2 and TRBJ2-1 provide the parts outside the CDR3, is GAGVSQSPSNKVTEKGKDVELRCDPISGHTALYWYRQSLGQGLEFLIYFQGNSAPDKSGLPSDRFSAERTGGSVSTLTIQRTQQEDSAVYLCASSRTGTIYNEQFFGPGTRLTVL.

The gene calls are TRBV5-1 and TRBJ2-1; a possible D gene is TRBD1 (6 bases). Trimming pared 0 bases from V and 1 base from J, leaving 11 bases between. Germline assignment: CDR1 SGHRS and CDR2 YFSETQ. The CDR3 is 16 residues long. CDR3 loop: CASSLDRATSYNEQFF. The CDR3 DNA reads as TGCGCCAGCAGCTTGGACAGGGCCACTTCCTACAATGAGCAGTTCTTC.

The J gene is TRBJ1-1, the V gene TRBV13; 9 positions agree with TRBD1. CDR3 length: 18 residues. From germline, CDR1 is PRHDT and CDR2 FYEKMQ (reference sequence). With 6 bases clipped from V and 1 base from J, the junction kept 15 bases outside the gene matches. As DNA, the CDR3 is TGTGCCAGCAGACGAGACAAACCGGGACAGGGATCGAACACTGAAGCTTTCTTT. Translating gives CASRRDKPGQGSNTEAFF.

DNA of the CDR3: TGTGCCAGCGGGGACAGGGGCGTTGGCACCGGGGAGCTGTTTTTT. Translating gives CASGDRGVGTGELFF. V is TRBV6-5 and J is TRBJ2-2; 10 bases agree with TRBD1. The CDR3 has 15 amino acids. Trimming cost V 8 bases and J 4 bases; bases outside gene matches: 7. Germline V gives CDR1 MNHEY, CDR2 SVGAGI.

The gene calls are TRBV7-9 and TRBJ2-6; TRBD1 agrees at 7 bases. The CDR3 totals 18 residues. V trimming: 2 bases; J trimming: 0 bases; junction bases outside the gene matches: 7. CDR1 is SEHNR, CDR2 FQNEAQ, per germline (reference sequence). The CDR3 nucleotides read TGTGCCAGCAGCTTATCCGGGACAGCCCCCTCTGGGGCCAACGTCCTGACTTTC. This codes for CASSLSGTAPSGANVLTF.

This clone has a single count. The DNA for the CDR3 is TGTGCCAGCAGTGACCATTTTGGGAGGACCGTTAACACTGAAGCTTTCTTT. This sequence encodes CASSDHFGRTVNTEAFF. This chain connects TRBV2 to TRBJ1-1; D call uncertain. The V end lost 3 bases, the J end lost 2 bases, and 19 bases lay between the germline ends. Germline V lookup: CDR1 SNHLY, CDR2 FYNNEI. The CDR3 loop spans 17 amino acids.

The CDR3 bases are TGCAGCGTTGAAGGGGTTAATGAAAAACTGTTTTTT. Its translation is CSVEGVNEKLFF. The genes are TRBV29-1 and TRBJ1-4; D not resolved. The CDR3 loop spans 12 amino acids. Germline V gene lookup returns CDR1 SQVTM and CDR2 ANQGSEA. The V and J ends lost 1 base and 4 bases respectively, with 4 bases between them. The whole variable domain, filled in from reference TRBV29-1 and TRBJ1-4, reads SAVISQKPSRDICQRGTSLTIQCQVDSQVTMMFWYRQQPGQSLTLIATANQGSEATYESGFVIDKFPISRPNLTFSTLTVSNMSPEDSSIYLCSVEGVNEKLFFGSGTQLSVL.

This rearrangement joins TRBV28 to TRBJ2-3, with a possible D match to TRBD2 (6 bases). CDR1 MDHEN and CDR2 SYDVKM come from the germline V gene. This CDR3 has 15 amino acids. The V end lost 6 bases, the J end lost 2 bases, and 15 bases lay between the germline ends. The CDR3 bases are TGTGCCAGCAGGGGCGGGGACCGTTACACAGATACGCAGTATTTT. This gives the protein CASRGGDRYTDTQYF.

The V call is TRBV7-2, the J call TRBJ2-6; D is ambiguous. This CDR3 is 14 amino acids long. CDR1 is SGHTA, CDR2 FQGNSA, per germline. Trimming removed 9 bases at V and 0 bases at J, with 9 bases between. The CDR3 DNA follows: TGTGCCAGAACCTCCTCCTCTGGGGCCAACGTCCTGACTTTC. It yields the protein CARTSSSGANVLTF. The full variable domain, its missing parts supplied by reference TRBV7-2 and TRBJ2-6, is GAGVSQSPSNKVTEKGKDVELRCDPISGHTALYWYRQSLGQGLEFLIYFQGNSAPDKSGLPSDRFSAERTGGSVSTLTIQRTQQEDSAVYLCARTSSSGANVLTFGAGSRLTVL.

V and J are TRBV6-5 and TRBJ2-1; weak D call: TRBD2 (6 bases). V lost 7 bases and J lost 8, with 15 bases in between. Germline V gives CDR1 MNHEY, CDR2 SVGAGI. This CDR3 has 13 amino acids. The CDR3 loop is CASTLGTLDEQFF. Written as DNA, the CDR3 is TGTGCCAGCACTCTCGGGACTTTGGATGAGCAGTTCTTC.

The DNA for the CDR3 is TGCGCCAGCAGCTCGGGGACTAGCGGGAGTTACGAGCAGTACTTC. It codes for CASSSGTSGSYEQYF. V gene TRBV5-1 combines with J gene TRBJ2-7, with 14 positions matching TRBD2. J was trimmed by 4 bases and V by 3 bases; bases with no gene match: 3. This CDR3 spans 15 amino acids. CDR1 is SGHRS and CDR2 is YFSETQ in the germline V gene.

This chain uses TRBV4-3 with TRBJ1-1, with D unresolved. Germline V lookup: CDR1 LGHNA, CDR2 YSLEER. The CDR3 is made up of 17 amino acids. V was clipped by 1 base and J by 1 base, with 16 bases between them. For the CDR3, the DNA is TGCGCCAGCAGCCAAGTCTACACGGGTAGAAGGAACACTGAAGCTTTCTTT. This translates into CASSQVYTGRRNTEAFF.

The gene calls are TRBV4-3 and TRBJ2-1; 9 positions match TRBD2. The V gene end was trimmed by 4 bases and the J gene end by 9 bases; junction bases not matched to a gene: 7. Germline-derived CDR1 and CDR2 are LGHNA and YSLEER. This CDR3 comprises 14 residues. CDR3 sequence (DNA): TGCGCCAGCAGCCGGTGGACTAGCGACGTTGAGCAGTTCTTC. Its protein product is CASSRWTSDVEQFF.

The rearrangement joins TRBV28 to TRBJ1-2, with D perhaps TRBD1 (5 bases). Germline CDR1 and CDR2: MDHEN and SYDVKM. CDR3 length equals 13 residues. V gave up 8 bases and J gave up 5 bases, with 15 bases separating them. The CDR3: CASDEGSYYGYTF. In DNA form, the CDR3 reads TGTGCCAGCGATGAGGGGTCATATTATGGCTACACCTTC.

The J gene is TRBJ2-3, the V gene TRBV25-1; TRBD2 might be the D (7 bases). Germline-derived CDR1 and CDR2 are MGHDK and SYGVNS. V lost 2 bases, J lost 2 bases, and 11 bases lay in between. The CDR3 spans 15 residues. CDR3 in amino acids: CASSEGGANTDTQYF. CDR3 DNA sequence: TGTGCCAGCAGTGAAGGGGGGGCTAACACAGATACGCAGTATTTT.

The chain is built from TRBV11-2 and TRBJ2-7; a weak D match, TRBD2 (6 bases). Germline assignment: CDR1 SGHAT and CDR2 FQNNGV. The CDR3 length is 15 residues. V was cut by 0 bases and J by 5 bases, with 14 bases left in between. The CDR3 nucleotides read TGTGCCAGCAGCTTAGATGGAAGGTGGAGGGACGAGCAGTACTTC. Amino acids: CASSLDGRWRDEQYF.

The chain links TRBV27 to TRBJ2-3; 12 nucleotides align to TRBD1. The germline V gene has CDR1 MNHEY and CDR2 SMNVEV (reference sequence). The CDR3 spans 18 residues. The junction had 10 bases not matched to a gene; V was cut back by 2 bases and J by 4 bases. The CDR3 region is CASSLVGTGGFSADTQYF. As DNA, the CDR3 is TGTGCCAGCAGTTTAGTGGGGACAGGGGGCTTTAGCGCAGATACGCAGTATTTT.

The V call is TRBV2, the J call TRBJ2-1; unclear D gene. Trimming pared 8 bases from V and 8 bases from J, leaving 19 bases between. The V gene's germline CDR1 is SNHLY and CDR2 FYNNEI. The CDR3 sequence is 14 residues long. The CDR3 DNA reads TGTGCCAGCGGGCTTTACCGTGGGTCAGATGAGCAGTTCTTC. Protein: CASGLYRGSDEQFF.

The rearrangement links TRBV19 to TRBJ2-3; 13 bases match TRBD2. This CDR3 spans 16 amino acids. In germline, CDR1 is LNHDA, CDR2 SQIVND (reference sequence). Trimming cost V 5 bases and J 3 bases; bases outside gene matches: 5. This CDR3 reads CASSRTSGGGTDTQYF. The CDR3 DNA reads as TGTGCCAGTAGTCGCACTAGCGGGGGGGGAACAGATACGCAGTATTTT.

This chain uses TRBV9 with TRBJ1-5; D might be TRBD1 (6 bases). The germline V and J ends were trimmed by 0 bases and 6 bases, with 13 bases remaining between them. Germline values: CDR1 SGDLS, CDR2 YYNGEE. This CDR3 contains 15 residues. The CDR3 coding sequence is TGTGCCAGCAGCGTAGCCGGGGGGCACGGTCAGCCCCAGCATTTT. Its translation is CASSVAGGHGQPQHF. The whole variable domain, filled in from reference TRBV9 and TRBJ1-5, reads DSGVTQTPKHLITATGQRVTLRCSPRSGDLSVYWYQQSLDQGLQFLIQYYNGEERAKGNILERFSAQQFPDLHSELNLSSLELGDSALYFCASSVAGGHGQPQHFGDGTRLSIL.

In this sample, this clone turned up a few times. The rearrangement joins TRBV5-5 to TRBJ1-2; no clear D gene. There are 13 residues in the CDR3. Trimming took 5 bases from V and 3 from J, leaving 11 bases between them. Germline CDR1 SGHKS, CDR2 YYEKEE (reference sequence). CDR3 nucleotides: TGTGCCAGCAGTCCACTTGGGGACTATGGCTACACCTTC. This encodes CASSPLGDYGYTF.

The chain uses TRBV18 and TRBJ1-2; TRBD1 matches 8 bases. Germline loops: CDR1 KGHSH, CDR2 LQKENI. The J segment lost 3 bases and the V segment lost 0 bases, leaving 9 bases of the junction unmatched. CDR3 length equals 17 residues. The CDR3 sequence: CASSPPQGQVGDYGYTF. Here the CDR3 DNA reads TGTGCCAGCTCACCACCGCAGGGACAGGTGGGGGACTATGGCTACACCTTC.

By sample fraction, this clone is medium-sized. The chain links TRBV13 to TRBJ1-2, with D perhaps TRBD1 (6 bases). This CDR3 has 15 residues. Looked up from germline, CDR1 is PRHDT and CDR2 is FYEKMQ (reference sequence). Trimming pared 5 bases from V and 2 bases from J, leaving 15 bases between. The CDR3 loop is CASSTRSGANYGYTF. The CDR3 DNA reads TGTGCCAGCAGCACCCGATCGGGGGCAAACTATGGCTACACCTTC.

The DNA of the CDR3 is TGTGCCAGCAGAACTAGCGGGAGCGACGAGCAGTACTTC. This encodes CASRTSGSDEQYF. The genes are TRBV28 and TRBJ2-7; 11 bases fit TRBD2. This CDR3 contains 13 residues. With 6 bases clipped from V and 5 bases from J, the junction kept 3 bases outside the gene matches. CDR1 and CDR2 (germline): MDHEN, SYDVKM.

V and J are TRBV7-2 and TRBJ1-1, with D hard to call. This CDR3 has 13 amino acids. Germline assignment: CDR1 SGHTA and CDR2 FQGNSA. V shed 4 bases and J shed 11 bases, with 17 bases lying between them. In DNA form, the CDR3 reads TGTGCCAGCAGCTACCTCGGTATCTCCCCGGCTTTCTTT. This translates into CASSYLGISPAFF.

This clone has more than one count but fewer than ten. This chain uses TRBV7-9 with TRBJ2-3, with TRBD2 as a possible D gene (6 bases). V lost 10 bases and J lost 5, with 7 bases in between. The CDR3 contains 10 residues. Germline values: CDR1 SEHNR, CDR2 FQNEAQ (reference sequence). The CDR3 DNA reads TGTGCCATCGGGAGAGATACGCAGTATTTT. Protein sequence: CAIGRDTQYF.

This chain connects TRBV6-5 to TRBJ2-5; TRBD1 might be the D (5 bases). The germline gives CDR1 MNHEY, CDR2 SVGAGI. CDR3 length equals 15 residues. V lost 0 bases to trimming and J lost 5 bases, with 13 bases between them. DNA for the CDR3: TGTGCCAGCAGTTACTCGTCTCCAAAGGGGGAGACCCAGTACTTC. Amino acid sequence: CASSYSSPKGETQYF.

In DNA form, the CDR3 reads TGTGCCAGCACCCAGGGGGGAAGTCGGCGGGACGAGCAGTACTTC. This encodes CASTQGGSRRDEQYF. The J gene is TRBJ2-7, the V gene TRBV6-5, with D maybe TRBD1 (7 bases). CDR3 length: 15 amino acids. Trimming stripped 7 bases from V and 5 bases from J, with 21 bases between. Germline CDR1 is MNHEY and CDR2 is SVGAGI.